This entry lists 5 T cell receptor beta chains sequenced from one sample in a study of T cell responses to AZD1222 COVID-19 vaccine. The repertoire was sequenced with immunoSEQ multiplex PCR; TCRdb's copy has only in-frame clones and lacks some. Of about 140,000 clones in the sample, 90% were seen once. The input for sequencing was peripheral blood, taken 28 days after the second AZD1222 dose. The receptors originated from an adult who received the AZD1222 COVID-19 vaccine.

The rearrangement links TRBV7-2 to TRBJ1-2; 8 bases align to TRBD1. Germline CDR1 is SGHTA and CDR2 is FQGNSA. The junction had 16 bases not matched to a gene; V was cut back by 8 bases and J by 5 bases. This CDR3 is built from 16 residues. CDR3 in amino acids: CASRRGRTGPSYGYTF. For the CDR3, the DNA is TGTGCCAGCCGCCGGGGGAGGACAGGGCCGTCATATGGCTACACCTTC.

The J gene is TRBJ2-2, the V gene TRBV24-1, with a tentative D call TRBD1 (5 bases). The CDR3 is made up of 16 amino acids. The V gene lost 1 base and the J gene lost 0 bases, with 8 bases spanning the gap. The germline CDR1 and CDR2 sequences are KGHDR and SFDVKD. The CDR3 region is CATSDLKGANTGELFF. In DNA, the CDR3 is TGTGCCACCAGTGATTTAAAAGGGGCGAACACCGGGGAGCTGTTTTTT.

This clone has only one observation. CDR3 coding DNA: TGTGCCAGCAGCTTACGGACAGGGGGCGCAACCAAAAACATTCAGTACTTC. Encoded protein: CASSLRTGGATKNIQYF. The chain uses TRBV7-2 and TRBJ2-4; TRBD1 matches at 11 bases. Trimming cost V 2 bases and J 2 bases; bases outside gene matches: 5. Germline CDR1 SGHTA, CDR2 FQGNSA. The CDR3 covers 17 residues. The full variable domain, in which reference TRBV7-2 and TRBJ2-4 provide the parts outside the CDR3, is GAGVSQSPSNKVTEKGKDVELRCDPISGHTALYWYRQSLGQGLEFLIYFQGNSAPDKSGLPSDRFSAERTGGSVSTLTIQRTQQEDSAVYLCASSLRTGGATKNIQYFGAGTRLSVL.

This clone was recorded only once. The gene calls are TRBV5-4 and TRBJ2-1, with 11 bases aligning to TRBD2. V shed 0 bases, J shed 4 bases, and the junction held 3 bases outside the gene matches. Germline V gene lookup returns CDR1 SGHNT and CDR2 YYREEE (reference sequence). The CDR3 extends over 16 amino acids. Written as DNA, the CDR3 is TGTGCCAGCAGCTTGGTCTCTAGCGGGGGGTACAATGAGCAGTTCTTC. Translated: CASSLVSSGGYNEQFF.

Worth noting for this clone: Other DNA sequences in the sample encode the same CDR3. The V and J genes are TRBV7-9 and TRBJ1-5; perhaps TRBD1 as D (6 bases). V lost 5 bases and J 5 bases, leaving 10 bases between the germline ends. This CDR3 is built from 13 residues. The germline CDR1 and CDR2 sequences are SEHNR and FQNEAQ (reference sequence). The CDR3 loop is CASSPGGDQPQHF. CDR3 DNA: TGTGCCAGCAGCCCGGGGGGCGATCAGCCCCAGCATTTT. Filled out from reference TRBV7-9 and TRBJ1-5, the complete variable domain reads DTGVSQNPRHKITKRGQNVTFRCDPISEHNRLYWYRQTLGQGPEFLTYFQNEAQLEKSRLLSDRFSAERPKGSFSTLEIQRTEQGDSAMYLCASSPGGDQPQHFGDGTRLSIL.